The source of this T cell receptor beta chain is a study of T-cell reconstitution after alpha-beta-depleted transplantation in children. This clonotype was seen many times. TCRbeta library preparation incorporated unique molecular identifiers. TCRdb called the PCR reads again in MiXCR, with one record for every CDR3 protein. The data contain some 240,000 distinct CDR3 sequences, 9.7% of them singletons. The trim removed 5 bases at V and 2 bases at J, leaving 4 bases unmatched. The CDR3 is 16 residues long. This chain links TRBV12-3 or TRBV12-4 with TRBJ2-2, with TRBD1 matching over 11 bases. The source material was PBMCs from the stem cell graft donor, sampled from the stem cell graft. This receptor was obtained from a human donor who donated a stem cell graft to a child with SCID. The CDR3 is CASSRTGGVNTGELFF. The DNA for the CDR3 is TGTGCCAGCAGTCGGACAGGGGGCGTTAACACCGGGGAGCTGTTTTTT.